The 24 T cell receptor beta chains given below trace back to one sample, sequenced in a study of blood T cell repertoires in COVID-19. Here immunoSEQ multiplex PCR was the method, and the copy in TCRdb shows in-frame clones only, minus some. The table records 69,000 or so clones, roughly 80% of them present only once. The specimen sequenced was peripheral blood. The receptors were sampled from a woman older than 75 with active or convalescent COVID-19.

The chain recombines TRBV5-1 with TRBJ2-7, with 7 bases matching TRBD2. Germline CDR1 and CDR2: SGHRS and YFSETQ. V trimming: 3 bases; J trimming: 2 bases; junction bases outside the gene matches: 8. The CDR3 has 15 amino acids. This CDR3 is CASSYPSGKTYEQYF. DNA for the CDR3: TGCGCCAGCAGCTACCCTAGCGGTAAGACCTACGAGCAGTACTTC.

This clone was seen just once. The CDR3 DNA follows: TGTGCCAGCAGCTTACCCGGGAAAGACTACGAGCAGTACTTC. It translates to CASSLPGKDYEQYF. The V and J genes are TRBV7-3 and TRBJ2-7; possible D gene TRBD2, 5 bases. The germline gives CDR1 SGHTA, CDR2 FQGTGA. V lost 2 bases, J lost 3 bases, and 11 bases lay in between. This CDR3 is built from 14 residues.

This chain links TRBV5-1 with TRBJ1-5, with TRBD1 identical over 8 bases. The CDR3 is 15 amino acids. Germline V gene lookup returns CDR1 SGHRS and CDR2 YFSETQ. The junction had 5 bases not matched to a gene; V was cut back by 0 bases and J by 6 bases. The CDR3 spells CASSLGTGSGQPQHF. The CDR3 DNA follows: TGCGCCAGCAGCTTGGGGACAGGGTCGGGTCAGCCCCAGCATTTT.

This clone was seen only once. The genes are TRBV3-1 (or the pseudogene TRBV3-2) and TRBJ1-2, with D perhaps TRBD1 (6 bases). The V gene lost 5 bases and the J gene lost 8 bases, with 18 bases spanning the gap. The CDR3 sequence is 14 residues long. CDR1 LGHDT and CDR2 YNNKEL come from the germline V gene (reference sequence). CDR3 loop: CASSLLSGEQGYTF. The CDR3 DNA sequence: TGTGCCAGCAGCTTACTATCAGGGGAGCAAGGCTACACCTTC.

The chain recombines TRBV3-1 (or the pseudogene TRBV3-2) with TRBJ1-2; 8 bases agree with TRBD1. The CDR3 totals 15 residues. CDR1 is LGHDT and CDR2 is YNNKEL in the germline V gene (reference sequence). V dropped 3 bases and J dropped 0; count of bases not matched to a gene: 3. This CDR3 reads CASSQRTGPNYGYTF. As DNA, the CDR3 is TGTGCCAGCAGCCAGCGGACAGGGCCTAACTATGGCTACACCTTC.

The genes are TRBV4-2 and TRBJ1-5; D might be TRBD1 (6 bases). This CDR3 comprises 15 residues. CDR1 is LGHNA, CDR2 YNFKEQ, per germline. The germline V and J ends were trimmed by 4 bases and 0 bases, with 10 bases remaining between them. The DNA for the CDR3 is TGTGCCAGCAGCCGCGGACAGAATAGCAATCAGCCCCAGCATTTT. Translated: CASSRGQNSNQPQHF.

CDR3 nucleotide sequence: TGTGCCAGCTGCCCTCCGGGGACAAGCAATGAGCAGTTCTTC. It encodes CASCPPGTSNEQFF. The chain links TRBV28 to TRBJ2-1, with a possible D match to TRBD1 (6 bases). Germline CDR1 reads MDHEN; CDR2 reads SYDVKM. This CDR3 region has 14 residues. V shed 8 bases and J shed 6 bases, with 17 bases lying between them.

The chain recombines TRBV19 with TRBJ1-2; 10 nucleotides line up with TRBD1. The V gene end was trimmed by 5 bases and the J gene end by 2 bases; junction bases not matched to a gene: 14. The CDR3 extends over 18 amino acids. The germline CDR1 and CDR2 sequences are LNHDA and SQIVND (reference sequence). The CDR3 DNA follows: TGTGCCAGTAGTGGCAGGGGGACAGGGGATTTTATAAACTATGGCTACACCTTC. It is translated as CASSGRGTGDFINYGYTF.

The chain joins TRBV5-4 to TRBJ1-6; a possible D gene is TRBD1 (6 bases). V lost 4 bases and J lost 6, with 17 bases in between. From germline, CDR1 is SGHNT and CDR2 YYREEE (reference sequence). The length of the CDR3 is 16 residues. The CDR3 bases are TGTGCCAGCAGCCATCGACAGGACGGGCCTAATTCACCCCTCCACTTT. Its translation is CASSHRQDGPNSPLHF.

This clone was counted a few times. CDR3: CASRIQPYYEQYF. CDR3 in DNA: TGTGCCAGCAGGATACAACCGTACTACGAGCAGTACTTC. This chain connects TRBV2 to TRBJ2-7; D unclear. The V and J ends lost 6 bases and 3 bases respectively, with 12 bases between them. Germline V gene lookup returns CDR1 SNHLY and CDR2 FYNNEI. This CDR3 has 13 residues.

In its sample, this clone was seen once. V usage is TRBV19 and J usage is TRBJ1-2; no clear D gene. Trimming took 6 bases from V and 7 from J, leaving 6 bases between them. The CDR3 totals 10 residues. Germline CDR1 is LNHDA and CDR2 is SQIVND (reference sequence). The CDR3: CASRALGYTF. CDR3 DNA: TGTGCCAGTAGGGCTCTTGGCTACACCTTC.

About this clone: An end of the junction differs from the germline gene, which may be a read error. The V call is TRBV10-3, the J call TRBJ1-6, with D possibly TRBD1 on 5 matching bases. Germline-derived CDR1 and CDR2 are ENHRY and SYGVKD. The CDR3 is 14 amino acids. CDR3 nucleotides: TGTGCCATCTGGCAGGGATCCTCTAATTCACCCCTCCACTTT. Protein sequence: CAIWQGSSNSPLHF.

The chain couples TRBV6-5 to TRBJ2-3; 11 bases map to TRBD2. J gave up 6 bases and V 6 bases, and 8 bases lay outside the gene matches. This CDR3 is 15 amino acids long. From germline, CDR1 is MNHEY and CDR2 SVGAGI. The CDR3: CASSDVLAGGDTQYF. CDR3 sequence (DNA): TGTGCCAGCAGCGATGTTCTAGCGGGGGGTGATACGCAGTATTTT.

This clone was seen only once. V is TRBV7-2 and J is TRBJ2-3; a weak D match, TRBD2 (6 bases). CDR3 size: 16 residues. In germline, CDR1 is SGHTA, CDR2 FQGNSA. The V gene lost 3 bases and the J gene lost 2 bases, with 15 bases spanning the gap. The DNA of the CDR3 is TGTGCCAGCAGCTTTGGTGGGGGGTTCTCCACAGATACGCAGTATTTT. Translated: CASSFGGGFSTDTQYF.

This clone has only one observation. The chain carries TRBV11-2 and TRBJ1-2, with 7 positions matching TRBD1. Unmatched junction bases numbered 10, after V lost 8 bases and J lost 4 bases. The length of the CDR3 is 14 residues. Germline CDR1 SGHAT, CDR2 FQNNGV. The CDR3 reads CASADRAKSYGYTF. The CDR3 nucleotides are TGTGCCAGCGCAGACAGGGCGAAGAGCTATGGCTACACCTTC.

V and J are TRBV2 and TRBJ1-1; D is perhaps TRBD1 (5 bases). Germline CDR1 reads SNHLY; CDR2 reads FYNNEI. The V end was cut by 6 bases, the J end by 1 base, with 15 bases between. This CDR3 region has 15 residues. CDR3 amino acids: CASSYPDTGNTEAFF. The CDR3 DNA is TGTGCCAGCAGCTACCCGGACACTGGGAACACTGAAGCTTTCTTT.

The genes are TRBV7-6 and TRBJ1-5; 7 bases fit TRBD1. From germline, CDR1 is SGHVS and CDR2 FNYEAQ. J gave up 5 bases and V 5 bases, and 6 bases lay outside the gene matches. CDR3 size: 14 residues. In DNA, the CDR3 is TGTGCCAGCAGCCCGGGACAGTGGGATCAGCCCCAGCATTTT. Translated: CASSPGQWDQPQHF.

The chain employs TRBV5-4 and TRBJ1-2; 7 bases map to TRBD1. With V trimmed by 0 bases and J by 2 bases, 1 base remained unmatched. Germline V lookup: CDR1 SGHNT, CDR2 YYREEE (reference sequence). This CDR3 contains 14 residues. CDR3 in amino acids: CASSLGTGNYGYTF. The CDR3 DNA follows: TGTGCCAGCAGCTTGGGGACAGGCAACTATGGCTACACCTTC.

The gene calls are TRBV28 and TRBJ1-2; D may be TRBD1 (6 bases). The CDR3 is 13 amino acids. V was cut by 6 bases and J by 7 bases, with 15 bases left in between. CDR1 is MDHEN, CDR2 SYDVKM, per germline. Here the CDR3 reads CASSRGQPRGYTF. Written as DNA, the CDR3 is TGTGCCAGCAGCCGCGGACAGCCTCGTGGCTACACCTTC.

The chain joins TRBV5-6 to TRBJ2-1, with D possibly being TRBD2 (5 bases). With 3 bases removed from V and 8 bases from J, the gap between germline ends came to 9 bases. Germline loops: CDR1 SGHDT, CDR2 YYEEEE. The CDR3 length is 12 residues. The CDR3 region is CASSSEGDEQFF. The CDR3 DNA follows: TGTGCCAGCAGCTCAGAGGGCGATGAGCAGTTCTTC.

The chain is built from TRBV5-1 and TRBJ2-1, with 8 bases aligning to TRBD2. CDR1 and CDR2 from the germline V gene are SGHRS and YFSETQ. The CDR3 covers 12 residues. With V trimmed by 0 bases and J by 13 bases, 3 bases remained unmatched. CDR3 bases: TGCGCCAGCAGCTTGGGTCGGGAGGGCCAGTTCTTC. The encoded protein is CASSLGREGQFF.

CDR3 in DNA: TGTGCCTGGAGCCAGCGACAGGCTAGCACAGATACGCAGTATTTT. Translating it yields CAWSQRQASTDTQYF. J is TRBJ2-3 and V is TRBV30; possible D gene TRBD1, 6 bases. Trimming took 3 bases from V and 0 from J, leaving 13 bases between them. The germline CDR1 and CDR2 sequences are GTSNPN and SVGIG (reference sequence). The length of the CDR3 is 15 residues.

The sample holds one count of this clone. The genes are TRBV5-1 and TRBJ1-4; D possibly corresponds to TRBD1 (5 bases). V was cut by 1 base and J by 8 bases, with 9 bases left in between. The CDR3 is 13 amino acids. Germline V lookup: CDR1 SGHRS, CDR2 YFSETQ. The CDR3 sequence is CASSLWGGEKLFF. CDR3 DNA sequence: TGCGCCAGCAGCTTGTGGGGGGGAGAAAAACTGTTTTTT.

Ten or more counts support this clone. The chain links TRBV27 to TRBJ2-3, with D perhaps TRBD2 (6 bases). The CDR3 totals 15 residues. From germline, CDR1 is MNHEY and CDR2 SMNVEV (reference sequence). The V and J ends lost 5 bases and 6 bases respectively, with 18 bases between them. The CDR3 spells CASSPRRGISDTQYF. The CDR3, as DNA: TGTGCCAGCAGTCCGAGACGGGGGATATCGGATACGCAGTATTTT.